This entry features one TCR beta chain sequence. What it binds is unknown. This specimen belongs to a study of cytomegalovirus exposure and HLA in healthy donors. General observations from the study: TCR beta sequences reportedly predicted the HLA-A and HLA-B alleles of most subjects accurately.

Vbeta (60) and Jbeta (13) primers were used in the PCR. Clones were sequenced by immunoSEQ multiplex PCR, and TCRdb holds only the in-frame ones, with some missing. The sample has some 180,000 clones; approximately 82% are singletons. This sequence was found in a man in his forties in good health and CMV-seropositive. Sequenced: PBMCs.

The CDR3 loop reads CASSEIRAGPEQYF. The CDR3 nucleotides are TGTGCCAGCAGTGAAATCAGAGCGGGACCCGAGCAGTACTTC. The J gene is TRBJ2-7, the V gene TRBV25-1; 7 bases fit TRBD2. The germline gives CDR1 MGHDK, CDR2 SYGVNS. CDR3 length equals 14 residues. With 2 bases clipped from V and 6 bases from J, the junction kept 7 bases outside the gene matches.